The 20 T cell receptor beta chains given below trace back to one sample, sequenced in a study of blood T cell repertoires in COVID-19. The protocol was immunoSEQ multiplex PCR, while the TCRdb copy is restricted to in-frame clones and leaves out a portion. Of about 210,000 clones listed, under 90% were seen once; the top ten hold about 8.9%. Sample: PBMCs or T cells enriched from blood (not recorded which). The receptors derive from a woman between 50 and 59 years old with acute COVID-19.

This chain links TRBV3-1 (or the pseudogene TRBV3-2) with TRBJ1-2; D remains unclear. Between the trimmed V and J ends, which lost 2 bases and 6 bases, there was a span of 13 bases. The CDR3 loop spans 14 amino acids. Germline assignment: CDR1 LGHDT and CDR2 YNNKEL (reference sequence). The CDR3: CASSQSGERHGYTF. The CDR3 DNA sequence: TGTGCCAGCAGCCAATCGGGAGAGAGGCATGGCTACACCTTC.

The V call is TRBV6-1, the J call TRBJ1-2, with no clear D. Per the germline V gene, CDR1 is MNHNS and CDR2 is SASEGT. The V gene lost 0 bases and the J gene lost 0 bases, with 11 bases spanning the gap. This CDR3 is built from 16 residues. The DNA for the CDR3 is TGTGCCAGCAGTGAAGCGTTTCGGGGAGCTAACTATGGCTACACCTTC. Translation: CASSEAFRGANYGYTF.

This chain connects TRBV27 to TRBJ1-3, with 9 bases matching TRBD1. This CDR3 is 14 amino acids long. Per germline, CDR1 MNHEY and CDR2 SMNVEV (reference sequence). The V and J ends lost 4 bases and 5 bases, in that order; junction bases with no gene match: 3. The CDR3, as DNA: TGTGCCAGCAGTTGGGGACAGGGACGAAACACCATATATTTT. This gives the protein CASSWGQGRNTIYF.

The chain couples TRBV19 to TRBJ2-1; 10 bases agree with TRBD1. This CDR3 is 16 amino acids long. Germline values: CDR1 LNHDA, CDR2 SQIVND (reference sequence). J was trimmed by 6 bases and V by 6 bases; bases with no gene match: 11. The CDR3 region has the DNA TGTGCCAGTAGGGAGCCGGGACAGGGGTTATCCAATGAGCAGTTCTTC. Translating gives CASREPGQGLSNEQFF.

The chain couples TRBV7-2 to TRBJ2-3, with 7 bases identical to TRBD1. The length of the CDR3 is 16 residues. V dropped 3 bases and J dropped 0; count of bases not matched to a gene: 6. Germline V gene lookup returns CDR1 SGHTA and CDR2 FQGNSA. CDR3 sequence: CASSLYGTVSTDTQYF. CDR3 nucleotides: TGTGCCAGCAGCTTGTATGGGACAGTTAGCACAGATACGCAGTATTTT.

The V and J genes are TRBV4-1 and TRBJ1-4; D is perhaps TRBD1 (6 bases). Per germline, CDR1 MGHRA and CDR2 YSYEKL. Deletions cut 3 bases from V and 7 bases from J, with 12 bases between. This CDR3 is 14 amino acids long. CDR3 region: CASSHRGGVEKLFF. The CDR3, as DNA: TGCGCCAGCAGCCACAGGGGCGGTGTTGAAAAACTGTTTTTT.

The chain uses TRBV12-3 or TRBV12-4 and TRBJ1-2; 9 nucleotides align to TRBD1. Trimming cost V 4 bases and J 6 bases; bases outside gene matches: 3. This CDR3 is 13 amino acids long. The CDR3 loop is CASSSWTGDGYTF. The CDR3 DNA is TGTGCCAGCAGTTCCTGGACAGGGGATGGCTACACCTTC.

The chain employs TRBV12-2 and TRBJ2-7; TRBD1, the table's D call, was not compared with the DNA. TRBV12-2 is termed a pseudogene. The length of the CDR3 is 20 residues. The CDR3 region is CASKGQGNPRAGVFWYEQYF. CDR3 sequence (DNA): TGTGCAAGTAAGGGACAGGGGAACCCAAGAGCGGGTGTATTCTGGTACGAGCAGTACTTC.

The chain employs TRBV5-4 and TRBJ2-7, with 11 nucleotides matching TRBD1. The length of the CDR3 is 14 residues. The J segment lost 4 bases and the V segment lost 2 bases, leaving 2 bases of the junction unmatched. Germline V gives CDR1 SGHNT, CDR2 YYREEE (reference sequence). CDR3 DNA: TGTGCCAGCAGCTTTCGGGACAGGGGGTACGAGCAGTACTTC. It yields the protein CASSFRDRGYEQYF.

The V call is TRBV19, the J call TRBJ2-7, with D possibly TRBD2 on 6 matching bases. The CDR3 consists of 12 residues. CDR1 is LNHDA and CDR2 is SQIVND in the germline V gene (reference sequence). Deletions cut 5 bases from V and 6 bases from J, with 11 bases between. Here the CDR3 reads CASSGGFGEQYF. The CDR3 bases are TGTGCCAGTAGTGGAGGGTTTGGCGAGCAGTACTTC.

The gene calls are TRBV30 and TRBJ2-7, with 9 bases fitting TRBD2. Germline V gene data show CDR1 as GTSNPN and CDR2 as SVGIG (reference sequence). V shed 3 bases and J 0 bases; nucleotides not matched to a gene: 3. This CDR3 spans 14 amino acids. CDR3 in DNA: TGTGCCTGGAGCCTAGCGGGGTCCTCCTACGAGCAGTACTTC. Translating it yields CAWSLAGSSYEQYF.

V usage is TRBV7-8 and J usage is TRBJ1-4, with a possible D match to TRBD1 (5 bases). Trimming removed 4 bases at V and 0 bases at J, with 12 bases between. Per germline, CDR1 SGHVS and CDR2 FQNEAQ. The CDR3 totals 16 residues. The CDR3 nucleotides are TGTGCCAGCAGCTCAAGAGACAGCCCAACTAATGAAAAACTGTTTTTT. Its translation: CASSSRDSPTNEKLFF.

The CDR3 loop reads CASSLRDSRADTQYF. The CDR3 DNA sequence: TGTGCCAGCAGCTTGAGGGACAGTAGGGCAGATACGCAGTATTTT. J is TRBJ2-3 and V is TRBV7-2; 7 positions agree with TRBD1. The V segment lost 3 bases and the J segment 4 bases; nucleotides outside the gene matches: 7. From germline, CDR1 is SGHTA and CDR2 FQGNSA. The length of the CDR3 is 15 residues.

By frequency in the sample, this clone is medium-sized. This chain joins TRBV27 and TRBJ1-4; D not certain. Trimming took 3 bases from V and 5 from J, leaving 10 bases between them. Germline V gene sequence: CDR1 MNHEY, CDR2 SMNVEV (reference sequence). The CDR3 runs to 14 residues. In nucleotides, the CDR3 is TGTGCCAGCAGTTTTGGGCAGGCCAATGAAAAACTGTTTTTT. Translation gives CASSFGQANEKLFF.

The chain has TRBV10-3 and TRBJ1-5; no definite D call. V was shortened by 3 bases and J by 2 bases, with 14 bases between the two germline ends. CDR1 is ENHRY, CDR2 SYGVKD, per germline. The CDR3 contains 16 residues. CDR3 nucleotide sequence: TGTGCCATCAGTGAAAGGGAGGTTGGGGGCAATCAGCCCCAGCATTTT. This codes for CAISEREVGGNQPQHF.

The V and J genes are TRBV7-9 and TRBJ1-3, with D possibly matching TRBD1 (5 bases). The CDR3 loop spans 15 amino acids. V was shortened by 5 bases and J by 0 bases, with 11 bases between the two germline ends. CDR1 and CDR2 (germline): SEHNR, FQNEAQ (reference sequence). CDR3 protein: CASSPQATSGNTIYF. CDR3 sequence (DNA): TGTGCCAGCAGCCCACAGGCCACCTCTGGAAACACCATATATTTT.

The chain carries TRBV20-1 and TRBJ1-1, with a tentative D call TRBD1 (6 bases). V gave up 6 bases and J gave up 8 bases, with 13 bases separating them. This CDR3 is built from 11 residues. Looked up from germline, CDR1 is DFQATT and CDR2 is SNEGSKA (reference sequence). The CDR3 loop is CSAEGGIEAFF. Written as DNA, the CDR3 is TGCAGTGCGGAAGGGGGTATAGAAGCTTTCTTT.

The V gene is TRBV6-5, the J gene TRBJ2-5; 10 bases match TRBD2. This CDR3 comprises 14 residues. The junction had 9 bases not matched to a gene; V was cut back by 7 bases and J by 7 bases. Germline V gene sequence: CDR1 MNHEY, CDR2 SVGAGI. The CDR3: CASNPWTSGATQYF. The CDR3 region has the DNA TGTGCCAGCAACCCCTGGACTAGCGGTGCGACCCAGTACTTC.

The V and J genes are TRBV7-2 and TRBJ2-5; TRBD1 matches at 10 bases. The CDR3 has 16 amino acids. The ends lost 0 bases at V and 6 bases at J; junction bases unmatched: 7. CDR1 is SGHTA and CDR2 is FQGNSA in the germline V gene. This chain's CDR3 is CASSLASTGGLKTQYF. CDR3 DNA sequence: TGTGCCAGCAGCTTAGCCTCGACAGGGGGCCTGAAGACCCAGTACTTC.

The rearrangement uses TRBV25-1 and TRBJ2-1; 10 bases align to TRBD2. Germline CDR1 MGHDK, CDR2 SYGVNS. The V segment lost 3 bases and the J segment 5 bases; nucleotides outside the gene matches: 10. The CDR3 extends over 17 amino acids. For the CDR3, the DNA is TGTGCCAGCAGTGACACATCTAGCGGGAGTGCCGACAATGAGCAGTTCTTC. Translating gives CASSDTSSGSADNEQFF.